The table lists the clone carrying this TCR beta chain with many counts. Unique molecular identifiers were incorporated when the TCRbeta library was constructed. A single record per CDR3 protein comes from TCRdb applying MiXCR to the PCR reads. The repertoire holds about 200,000 distinct CDR3 sequences, roughly 15% seen once, with under 15% in the top ten. These data come from a study of T-cell reconstitution after alpha-beta-depleted transplantation in children. V gave up 5 bases and J gave up 2 bases; unmatched junction bases: 10. CDR1 is SGHVS, CDR2 FQNEAQ, per germline. The CDR3 is 16 amino acids.

The V gene is TRBV7-8, the J gene TRBJ2-3, with TRBD1 matching over 7 bases. The sample in question was PBMCs from the stem cell graft donor, obtained from the stem cell graft. The sequence was collected from a human donor who donated a stem cell graft to a child with acute lymphoblastic leukemia. The CDR3 sequence: CASSRLSGQATDTQYF. The CDR3 nucleotides are TGTGCCAGCAGCCGCCTAAGCGGACAGGCCACAGATACGCAGTATTTT. The entire variable domain, with the rest obtained from reference TRBV7-8 and TRBJ2-3, is as follows: GAGVSQSPRYKVAKRGQDVALRCDPISGHVSLFWYQQALGQGPEFLTYFQNEAQLDKSGLPSDRFFAERPEGSVSTLKIQRTQQEDSAVYLCASSRLSGQATDTQYFGPGTRLTVL.